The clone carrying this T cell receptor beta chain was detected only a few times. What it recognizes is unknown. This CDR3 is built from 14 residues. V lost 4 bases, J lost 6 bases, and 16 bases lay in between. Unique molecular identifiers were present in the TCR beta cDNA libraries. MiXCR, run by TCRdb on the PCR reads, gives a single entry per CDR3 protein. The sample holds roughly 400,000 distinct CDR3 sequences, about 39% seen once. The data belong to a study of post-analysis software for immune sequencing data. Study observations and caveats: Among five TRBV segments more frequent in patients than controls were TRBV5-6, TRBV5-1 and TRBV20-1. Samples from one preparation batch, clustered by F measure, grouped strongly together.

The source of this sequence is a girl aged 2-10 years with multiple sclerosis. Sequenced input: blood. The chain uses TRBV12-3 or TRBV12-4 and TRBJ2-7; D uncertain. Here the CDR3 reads CASSSDWSSTEQYF. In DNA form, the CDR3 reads TGTGCCAGCAGTTCCGACTGGAGCTCCACCGAGCAGTACTTC.